The sequence of this TCR beta chain was determined in a study of shared clonotypes between healthy human individuals. Study background: For every donor, three CD4 naive, three CD4 memory, two CD8 naive and one CD8 memory plates were used.

The CDR3 length is 17 residues. Trimming removed 2 bases from V and 2 bases from J; junction bases left unmatched: 5. Germline CDR1 reads SGHRS; CDR2 reads YFSETQ. The method was immunoSEQ multiplex PCR; TCRdb's version includes in-frame clones alone and lacks a portion of them. The repertoire has hundreds of thousands of clones, around 96% of them found once; the top ten carry more than 0.085%. Turning to this clone: Its matching antigen is unknown.

Study findings and constraints: Larger estimated richness was generally recorded for naive subsets relative to memory subsets. Sorted-subset sequencing was shown by rarefaction to be incomplete despite large depth.

Positive CCR7 selection of CD45RO-negative cells yielded the naive CD8 cells, and terminally differentiated effector memory CD45RA+ cells were excluded. This receptor was taken from a woman aged 25 to 39 in good health. This chain links TRBV5-1 with TRBJ1-4, with TRBD1 matching 11 bases. Sequenced input: naive CD8+ T cells sorted from blood. Here the CDR3 DNA reads TGCGCCAGCAGCTTCGGACAGGGGGCTGCGACTAATGAAAAACTGTTTTTT. Its protein is CASSFGQGAATNEKLFF.